The 28 T cell receptor beta chains reported below all come from one sample, sequenced in a study of regulatory T cells in long-lasting Graves disease. Investigators prepared the TCR beta libraries by applying iRepertoire HTBI primers and Arm-PCR of CDR3 regions. TCRdb analysed the multiplex PCR reads with MiXCR anew, one entry per CDR3 protein. The repertoire has about 560,000 distinct CDR3 sequences, roughly a sixth of them found once; the top ten carry more than 10%. Time point of the sample: newly diagnosed GD, antithyroid drugs for less than 3 months. RNA extracted from PBMCs served as the sequencing template. The same data also contributed to another study, on T cells in Graves' hyperthyroidism and ophthalmopathy.

Sequencing was performed on peripheral blood mononuclear cells (PBMCs), taken at new diagnosis, from a patient treated with antithyroid drugs. The receptors were gathered from a man aged 18 to 35 with Graves disease.

This clonotype was seen ten or more times. This chain joins TRBV7-9 and TRBJ2-7; 7 nucleotides match TRBD1. V lost 1 base, J lost 2 bases, and 5 bases stayed unmatched. The CDR3 spans 15 residues. Germline lookup yields CDR1 SEHNR and CDR2 FQNEAQ (reference sequence). DNA of the CDR3: TGTGCCAGCAGCTTAGAAGAGACAGGGACCTACGAGCAGTACTTC. This sequence encodes CASSLEETGTYEQYF.

This clonotype was observed at least ten times. The chain joins TRBV5-1 to TRBJ1-3, with D unclear. The V gene lost 4 bases and the J gene lost 5 bases, with 10 bases spanning the gap. The CDR3 is 13 amino acids. Germline values: CDR1 SGHRS, CDR2 YFSETQ. In nucleotides, the CDR3 is TGCGCCAGCAGCCAGGACTCCAGAAACACCATATATTTT. It codes for CASSQDSRNTIYF.

This clonotype was recorded many times. The junction departs from germline at one end; a sequencing error may be responsible. DNA of the CDR3: TGTGCCAGCAGTCCCCAGACAGGGCTGATACCATCTTTT. It encodes CASSPQTGLIPSF. This chain connects TRBV12-3 or TRBV12-4 to TRBJ1-1; 7 bases fit TRBD1. The CDR3 length is 13 residues.

A few counts support this clonotype. A read error is likely, as this CDR3 ends without the conserved phenylalanine or tryptophan. This chain joins TRBV5-1 and TRBJ1-1; D possibly corresponds to TRBD1 (5 bases). The V gene's germline CDR1 is SGHRS and CDR2 YFSETQ. This CDR3 is built from 13 residues. V was pared by 7 bases and J by 2 bases, with 12 bases between. CDR3 DNA sequence: TGCGCCAGCGCCGGGGGTTTAAACACTGAAGCTTTCTCT. Translating it yields CASAGGLNTEAFS.

This clonotype was detected ten times or more. The V call is TRBV27, the J call TRBJ2-1; TRBD2 might be the D (6 bases). Germline loops: CDR1 MNHEY, CDR2 SMNVEV (reference sequence). The V gene lost 5 bases and the J gene lost 9 bases, with 20 bases spanning the gap. The CDR3 runs to 15 residues. Here the CDR3 DNA reads TGTGCCAGCAGTGAAATAGCGGCAGATATGGGTGAGCAGTTCTTC. Translated: CASSEIAADMGEQFF.

This clonotype was observed a handful of times. The CDR3 protein is CASSGQGRNQPQHF. CDR3 coding DNA: TGTGCCAGCAGTGGACAGGGGCGTAACCAGCCCCAGCATTTT. This chain links TRBV6-1 with TRBJ1-5; TRBD1 aligns across 8 bases. Germline CDR1 is MNHNS and CDR2 is SASEGT. Unmatched junction bases numbered 6, after V lost 4 bases and J lost 7 bases. The CDR3 has 14 residues.

At least ten counts were recorded for this clonotype. V gene TRBV12-3 or TRBV12-4 combines with J gene TRBJ1-4, with TRBD1 identical over 7 bases. This CDR3 is 14 amino acids long. The junction had 4 bases not matched to a gene; V was cut back by 5 bases and J by 4 bases. The CDR3: CASSLGTVNEKLFF. The CDR3 nucleotides read TGTGCCAGCAGTCTCGGGACAGTTAATGAAAAACTGTTTTTT.

This clonotype was seen repeatedly, ten times or more. CDR3 DNA sequence: TGTGCCAGCAGCCAAGTTGGTGTGGACACTGAAGCTTTCTTT. It specifies CASSQVGVDTEAFF. This sequence joins TRBV3-1 and TRBJ1-1; D unclear. The CDR3 runs to 14 residues. Germline V gene lookup returns CDR1 LGHDT and CDR2 YNNKEL (reference sequence). The V and J ends lost 1 base and 3 bases respectively, with 9 bases between them.

The table lists this clonotype with many counts. The V and J genes are TRBV7-8 and TRBJ2-1; 14 positions agree with TRBD2. J gave up 1 base and V 5 bases, and 10 bases lay outside the gene matches. This CDR3 has 19 amino acids. Germline V gives CDR1 SGHVS, CDR2 FQNEAQ. CDR3 residues: CASSPGLAGAHESYNEQFF. The CDR3 bases are TGTGCCAGCAGCCCGGGACTAGCGGGAGCGCACGAGTCCTACAATGAGCAGTTCTTC.

This clonotype has just a few counts. The genes are TRBV3-1 and TRBJ1-1; no definite D call. The CDR3 is 13 residues long. Germline V gene data show CDR1 as LGHDT and CDR2 as YNNKEL (reference sequence). The germline V and J ends were trimmed by 7 bases and 6 bases, with 15 bases remaining between them. The CDR3 region is CASTGERTAEAFF. In DNA form, the CDR3 reads TGTGCCAGCACCGGGGAGCGGACCGCTGAAGCTTTCTTT.

There are many counts of this clonotype. CDR3 amino acids: CASSLTQNEQFF. DNA for the CDR3: TGTGCCAGCAGTTTGACACAGAATGAGCAGTTCTTC. The genes are TRBV28 and TRBJ2-1; no firm D call. Trimming took off 3 bases at V and 7 bases at J, with 7 bases between the two ends. Germline assignment: CDR1 MDHEN and CDR2 SYDVKM. There are 12 residues in the CDR3. The full variable domain, its missing parts supplied by reference TRBV28 and TRBJ2-1, is DVKVTQSSRYLVKRTGEKVFLECVQDMDHENMFWYRQDPGLGLRLIYFSYDVKMKEKGDIPEGYSVSREKKERFSLILESASTNQTSMYLCASSLTQNEQFFGPGTRLTVL.

There are many counts of this clonotype. The genes are TRBV2 and TRBJ2-1; the D gene could be TRBD1 or TRBD2 (5 bases each). V gave up 9 bases and J gave up 8 bases, with 14 bases separating them. The CDR3 is 12 residues long. The germline gives CDR1 SNHLY, CDR2 FYNNEI. The CDR3 DNA reads as TGTGCCAGTTTGGGGGATGGGGATGAGCAGTTCTTC. Its protein product is CASLGDGDEQFF.

In this sample, this clonotype turned up a few times. The V call is TRBV24-1, the J call TRBJ2-4; 10 bases align to TRBD2. The junction had 5 bases not matched to a gene; V was cut back by 4 bases and J by 6 bases. Germline loops: CDR1 KGHDR, CDR2 SFDVKD. The CDR3 sequence is 15 residues long. CDR3 protein: CATSDPRTSGNIQYF. The CDR3 region has the DNA TGTGCCACCAGTGACCCCCGGACTAGCGGAAACATTCAGTACTTC.

In this sample, this clonotype turned up many times. The chain couples TRBV28 to TRBJ1-2; D gene ambiguous. Trimming pared 3 bases from V and 8 bases from J, leaving 16 bases between. The CDR3 is 14 amino acids. From germline, CDR1 is MDHEN and CDR2 SYDVKM. The CDR3 bases are TGTGCCAGCAGTTTTCAGGAGGGTCTCGGGGGCTACACCTTC. It encodes CASSFQEGLGGYTF.

This clonotype was observed a handful of times. This rearrangement joins TRBV20-1 to TRBJ2-1; a possible D gene is TRBD2 (5 bases). Per the germline V gene, CDR1 is DFQATT and CDR2 is SNEGSKA (reference sequence). This CDR3 spans 14 amino acids. Deletions cut 2 bases from V and 9 bases from J, with 17 bases between. The CDR3 loop is CSARLGPTSGEQFF. CDR3 nucleotides: TGCAGTGCTAGATTAGGACCAACCAGCGGTGAGCAGTTCTTC.

The V and J genes are TRBV6-2 or TRBV6-3 and TRBJ2-2; D is perhaps TRBD1 (6 bases). Trimming took off 0 bases at V and 2 bases at J, with 10 bases between the two ends. This CDR3 has 16 amino acids. Germline values: CDR1 MNHEY, CDR2 SVGEGT. CDR3 protein: CASSYSRQVNTGELFF. The DNA of the CDR3 is TGTGCCAGCAGTTACTCGAGACAGGTCAACACCGGGGAGCTGTTTTTT.

This clonotype was found a few times. The chain employs TRBV20-1 and TRBJ2-1; D may be TRBD2 (6 bases). This CDR3 has 16 residues. The germline V gene has CDR1 DFQATT and CDR2 SNEGSKA (reference sequence). Deletions cut 3 bases from V and 5 bases from J, with 20 bases between. The CDR3 is CSARASGGMDNNEQFF. CDR3 nucleotide sequence: TGCAGTGCTAGGGCCTCTGGCGGGATGGACAACAATGAGCAGTTCTTC.

The gene calls are TRBV9 and TRBJ2-5, with no clear D. Germline CDR1 SGDLS, CDR2 YYNGEE. CDR3 length: 13 amino acids. V was cut by 2 bases and J by 2 bases, with 7 bases left in between. The CDR3 spells CASSVGWQETQYF. CDR3 coding DNA: TGTGCCAGCAGCGTGGGGTGGCAAGAGACCCAGTACTTC.

About this clonotype: This may arise from a read error, as a much more abundant clone is one base away. This chain connects TRBV5-6 to TRBJ1-1, with TRBD1 identical over 8 bases. CDR3 length: 13 residues. Germline loops: CDR1 SGHDT, CDR2 YYEEEE. V dropped 5 bases and J dropped 4; count of bases not matched to a gene: 4. Here the CDR3 DNA reads TGTGCCAGCAGTTCAGGGGGCTTCACTGAAGCTTTCTTT. Residues: CASSSGGFTEAFF.

The genes are TRBV20-1 and TRBJ2-1; maybe TRBD2 (6 bases). Matching the DNA end better, TRBJ2-5 makes the J call doubtful. There are 15 residues in the CDR3. The germline CDR1 and CDR2 sequences are DFQATT and SNEGSKA (reference sequence). The CDR3, as DNA: TGCAGTGCCAATAGTCGGGGGAGCGAACAAGAGACCCAGTACTTC. Amino acids: CSANSRGSEQETQYF.

There are a few counts of this clonotype. The chain carries TRBV19 and TRBJ1-1; the D is unclear. Trimming took 2 bases from V and 1 from J, leaving 11 bases between them. Germline CDR1 LNHDA, CDR2 SQIVND (reference sequence). The CDR3 spans 15 residues. CDR3 nucleotides: TGTGCCAGTAGTATACTTTGGCGAACGAACACTGAAGCTTTCTTT. This sequence encodes CASSILWRTNTEAFF.

In this sample, this clonotype turned up many times. The rearrangement uses TRBV5-1 and TRBJ2-3; TRBD1 aligns across 7 bases. Germline CDR1 is SGHRS and CDR2 is YFSETQ. The CDR3 consists of 15 residues. V dropped 4 bases and J dropped 4; count of bases not matched to a gene: 9. The CDR3 DNA reads TGCGCCAGCAGCCCCCTGACAGGGTCGGCAGATACGCAGTATTTT. Its protein is CASSPLTGSADTQYF.

This clonotype was counted a few times. This chain joins TRBV5-1 and TRBJ1-6; maybe TRBD1 (6 bases). V was pared by 0 bases and J by 5 bases, with 9 bases between. Germline V gene sequence: CDR1 SGHRS, CDR2 YFSETQ. The CDR3 runs 15 residues. The CDR3 sequence is CASSLEGVDNSPLHF. CDR3 coding DNA: TGCGCCAGCAGCTTGGAGGGGGTGGATAATTCACCCCTCCACTTT.

This clonotype appeared many times. The rearrangement uses TRBV2 and TRBJ2-2; the match to TRBD1 covers 9 bases. V gave up 6 bases and J gave up 9 bases; unmatched junction bases: 11. In germline, CDR1 is SNHLY, CDR2 FYNNEI. This CDR3 region has 15 residues. The CDR3 DNA follows: TGTGCCAGCAGAGAGGGACAGGGTCGTCGTTGGGAGCTGTTTTTT. This encodes CASREGQGRRWELFF. Looking up the rest from reference TRBV2 and TRBJ2-2 gives the full variable domain: EPEVTQTPSHQVTQMGQEVILRCVPISNHLYFYWYRQILGQKVEFLVSFYNNEISEKSEIFDDQFSVERPDGSNFTLKIRSTKLEDSAMYFCASREGQGRRWELFFGEGSRLTVL.

The chain uses TRBV6-5 and TRBJ1-2; unclear D gene. Germline loops: CDR1 MNHEY, CDR2 SVGAGI. The V end lost 0 bases, the J end lost 0 bases, and 11 bases lay between the germline ends. CDR3 length: 16 amino acids. CDR3 amino acids: CASSYSTRPSNYGYTF. Here the CDR3 DNA reads TGTGCCAGCAGTTACTCGACCAGGCCATCTAACTATGGCTACACCTTC.

The CDR3 is CASSFALVDYEQYF. As DNA, the CDR3 is TGTGCCAGCAGTTTCGCGCTAGTGGACTACGAGCAGTACTTC. The rearrangement uses TRBV28 and TRBJ2-7; D unresolved. Per germline, CDR1 MDHEN and CDR2 SYDVKM. This CDR3 contains 14 residues. V was pared by 3 bases and J by 3 bases, with 12 bases between.

Only a few counts were recorded for this clonotype. This sequence joins TRBV5-1 and TRBJ2-7, with TRBD1 identical over 12 bases. This CDR3 comprises 15 residues. The germline CDR1 and CDR2 sequences are SGHRS and YFSETQ. The trim removed 4 bases at V and 6 bases at J, leaving 8 bases unmatched. CDR3 in amino acids: CASSSFPGQGAEQYF. CDR3 DNA sequence: TGCGCCAGCAGCAGCTTCCCGGGACAGGGGGCCGAGCAGTACTTC.

Many counts were recorded for this clonotype. This chain links TRBV11-2 with TRBJ1-1; 9 nucleotides agree with TRBD1. Germline V CDR1 and CDR2: SGHAT, FQNNGV. J was trimmed by 8 bases and V by 6 bases; bases with no gene match: 1. The CDR3 loop spans 11 amino acids. CDR3 region: CASRDRGEAFF. CDR3 DNA: TGTGCCAGCAGGGACAGGGGAGAAGCTTTCTTT.